Presented here are 11 T cell receptor beta chains from one specimen sequenced in a study of T cells in tumors after PD-1 blockade. This table comes from immunoSEQ multiplex PCR, and its TCRdb copy is limited to in-frame clones, with some not included. Of 34,000 or so clones in the sample, about three quarters are singletons; the top ten hold around two fifths. Sequences were derived from PBMCs, sampled after anti-PD-1 treatment. The receptors were sampled from a human donor with basal cell carcinoma.

The chain recombines TRBV6-2 or TRBV6-3 with TRBJ2-1; the match to TRBD2 covers 8 bases. The J segment lost 6 bases and the V segment lost 5 bases, leaving 12 bases of the junction unmatched. CDR1 MNHEY and CDR2 SVGEGT come from the germline V gene. There are 16 residues in the CDR3. The CDR3 here is CASSDPRTSIGNEQFF. The CDR3 DNA reads as TGTGCCAGCAGTGATCCAAGGACTAGCATCGGCAATGAGCAGTTCTTC.

In this sample, this clone turned up once. CDR3 DNA: TGTGCCAGCAGACCTATGGGACAGGGGAACACCATATATTTT. Encoded protein: CASRPMGQGNTIYF. This chain joins TRBV28 and TRBJ1-3, with TRBD1 matching over 10 bases. The trim removed 6 bases at V and 7 bases at J, leaving 6 bases unmatched. Per germline, CDR1 MDHEN and CDR2 SYDVKM. The length of the CDR3 is 14 residues.

A few counts support this clone. J is TRBJ1-5 and V is TRBV18; tentatively, D is TRBD1 (5 bases). This CDR3 contains 15 residues. V was clipped by 0 bases and J by 6 bases, with 12 bases between them. Germline lookup yields CDR1 KGHSH and CDR2 LQKENI. The CDR3 loop reads CASSPPLGPGQPQHF. CDR3 sequence (DNA): TGTGCCAGCTCACCACCACTGGGGCCGGGTCAGCCCCAGCATTTT.

The J gene is TRBJ1-4, the V gene TRBV4-3, with D possibly TRBD1 on 5 matching bases. Trimming shortened V by 0 bases and J by 2 bases, and 19 bases separated the two germline ends. This CDR3 has 19 amino acids. Germline lookup yields CDR1 LGHNA and CDR2 YSLEER. The CDR3 loop is CASSQDPQVPGGTNEKLFF. Here the CDR3 DNA reads TGCGCCAGCAGCCAAGACCCTCAAGTTCCGGGGGGGACTAATGAAAAACTGTTTTTT.

The chain couples TRBV2 to TRBJ1-1, with no clear D. Germline V gene sequence: CDR1 SNHLY, CDR2 FYNNEI. Trimming took off 3 bases at V and 1 base at J, with 12 bases between the two ends. The CDR3 consists of 15 residues. The DNA for the CDR3 is TGTGCCAGCAGTGAGAAGTTCGGGCGGAACACTGAAGCTTTCTTT. This sequence encodes CASSEKFGRNTEAFF.

This sequence joins TRBV9 and TRBJ2-3; D is unclear. V was shortened by 0 bases and J by 2 bases, with 10 bases between the two germline ends. Germline V gene data show CDR1 as SGDLS and CDR2 as YYNGEE. The CDR3 is 15 residues long. CDR3 sequence reads: CASSVETPYTDTQYF. CDR3 nucleotide sequence: TGTGCCAGCAGCGTAGAGACGCCCTACACAGATACGCAGTATTTT.

The chain has TRBV24-1 and TRBJ2-3, with D unresolved. Trimming shortened V by 5 bases and J by 4 bases, and 9 bases separated the two germline ends. The CDR3 runs to 13 residues. Germline V lookup: CDR1 KGHDR, CDR2 SFDVKD. CDR3: CATSGAEPDTQYF. The CDR3 DNA sequence: TGTGCCACCAGTGGCGCGGAGCCAGATACGCAGTATTTT.

The chain couples TRBV28 to TRBJ1-2; 9 bases fit TRBD1. The CDR3 has 17 amino acids. The germline gives CDR1 MDHEN, CDR2 SYDVKM. Germline trimming cut 5 bases from V and 6 bases from J; bases unmatched to any gene: 16. The CDR3 region has the DNA TGTGCCAGCAGTACACCGGGACAGGGAGGAAGGTTCCATGGCTACACCTTC. Translating it yields CASSTPGQGGRFHGYTF.

The chain uses TRBV6-5 and TRBJ1-5; D is possibly TRBD1 (6 bases). CDR1 MNHEY and CDR2 SVGAGI come from the germline V gene. This CDR3 has 15 residues. V was clipped by 6 bases and J by 0 bases, with 12 bases between them. CDR3 in DNA: TGTGCCAGCAGAAGCAGGGGACCTAGCAATCAGCCCCAGCATTTT. Protein: CASRSRGPSNQPQHF.

The chain uses TRBV19 and TRBJ2-7; D uncertain. Germline loops: CDR1 LNHDA, CDR2 SQIVND (reference sequence). This CDR3 has 13 amino acids. Trimming took off 6 bases at V and 2 bases at J, with 11 bases between the two ends. The CDR3 bases are TGTGCCAGTAGCCCCGGCAGTACCTACGAGCAGTACTTC. Protein product: CASSPGSTYEQYF.

The rearrangement uses TRBV7-9 and TRBJ2-1, with D perhaps being TRBD1 or TRBD2 (5 bases each). Between the trimmed V and J ends, which lost 2 bases and 8 bases, there was a span of 13 bases. Germline assignment: CDR1 SEHNR and CDR2 FQNEAQ (reference sequence). The CDR3 covers 14 residues. The CDR3 region has the DNA TGTGCCAGCAGCTTACTCCAGGGAGCCCATGAGCAGTTCTTC. Encoded protein: CASSLLQGAHEQFF.